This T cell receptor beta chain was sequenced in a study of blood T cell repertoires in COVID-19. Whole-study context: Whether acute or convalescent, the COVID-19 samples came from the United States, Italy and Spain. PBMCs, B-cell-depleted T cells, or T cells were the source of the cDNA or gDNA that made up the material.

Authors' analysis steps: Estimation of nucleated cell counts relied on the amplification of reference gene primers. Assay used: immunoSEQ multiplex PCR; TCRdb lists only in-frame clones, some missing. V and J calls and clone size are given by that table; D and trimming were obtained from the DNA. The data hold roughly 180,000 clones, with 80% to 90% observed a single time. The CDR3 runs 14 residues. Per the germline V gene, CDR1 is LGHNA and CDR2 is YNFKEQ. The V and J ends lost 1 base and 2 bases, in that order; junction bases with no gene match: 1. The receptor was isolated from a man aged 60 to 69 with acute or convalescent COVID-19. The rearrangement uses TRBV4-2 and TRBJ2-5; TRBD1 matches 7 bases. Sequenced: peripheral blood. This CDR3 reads CASSQAGQQETQYF. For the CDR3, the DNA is TGTGCCAGCAGCCAAGCGGGACAGCAAGAGACCCAGTACTTC.